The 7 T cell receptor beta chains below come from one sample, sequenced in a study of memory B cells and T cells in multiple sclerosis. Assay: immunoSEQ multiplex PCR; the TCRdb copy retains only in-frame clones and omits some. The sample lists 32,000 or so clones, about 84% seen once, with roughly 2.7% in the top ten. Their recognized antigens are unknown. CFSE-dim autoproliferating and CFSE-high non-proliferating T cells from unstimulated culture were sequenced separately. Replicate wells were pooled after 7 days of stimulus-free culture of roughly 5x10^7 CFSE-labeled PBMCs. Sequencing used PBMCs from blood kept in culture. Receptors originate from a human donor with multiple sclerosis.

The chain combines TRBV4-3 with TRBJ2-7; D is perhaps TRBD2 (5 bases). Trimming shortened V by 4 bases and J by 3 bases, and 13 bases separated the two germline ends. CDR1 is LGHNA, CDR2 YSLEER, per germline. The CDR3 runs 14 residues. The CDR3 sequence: CASSLILGDYEQYF. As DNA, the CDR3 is TGCGCCAGCAGCCTCATCTTGGGAGACTACGAGCAGTACTTC.

The CDR3 coding sequence is TGCGCCAGCAGCTTGGAGCGACTATGGACCTACGAGCAGTACTTC. Protein: CASSLERLWTYEQYF. The chain couples TRBV5-1 to TRBJ2-7, with D possibly being TRBD2 (5 bases). Deletions cut 0 bases from V and 2 bases from J, with 12 bases between. The germline V gene encodes CDR1 SGHRS and CDR2 YFSETQ. This CDR3 has 15 amino acids.

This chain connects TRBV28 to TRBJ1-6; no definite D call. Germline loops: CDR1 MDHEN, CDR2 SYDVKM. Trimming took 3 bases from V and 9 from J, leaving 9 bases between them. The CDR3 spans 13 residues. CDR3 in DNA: TGTGCCAGCAGTTTGGTCTTAAGTTCACCCCTCCACTTT. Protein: CASSLVLSSPLHF.

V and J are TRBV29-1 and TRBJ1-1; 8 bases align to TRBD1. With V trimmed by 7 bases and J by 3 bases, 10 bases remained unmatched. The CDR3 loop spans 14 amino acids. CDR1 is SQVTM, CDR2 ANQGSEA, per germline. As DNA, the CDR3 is TGCAGCGGTTCCCCTACAGGGGGACACACTGAAGCTTTCTTT. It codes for CSGSPTGGHTEAFF.

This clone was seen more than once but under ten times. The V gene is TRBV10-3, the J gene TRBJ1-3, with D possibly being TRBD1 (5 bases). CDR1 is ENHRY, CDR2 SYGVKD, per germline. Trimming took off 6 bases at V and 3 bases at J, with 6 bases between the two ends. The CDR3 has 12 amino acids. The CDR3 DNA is TGTGCCATCAGCGACAGTGGAAACACCATATATTTT. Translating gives CAISDSGNTIYF.

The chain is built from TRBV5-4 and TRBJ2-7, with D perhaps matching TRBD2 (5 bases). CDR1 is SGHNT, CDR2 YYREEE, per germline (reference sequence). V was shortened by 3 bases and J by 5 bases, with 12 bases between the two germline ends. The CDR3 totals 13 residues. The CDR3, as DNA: TGTGCCAGCAGCTCAAACCGGGGAAACGAGCAGTACTTC. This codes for CASSSNRGNEQYF.

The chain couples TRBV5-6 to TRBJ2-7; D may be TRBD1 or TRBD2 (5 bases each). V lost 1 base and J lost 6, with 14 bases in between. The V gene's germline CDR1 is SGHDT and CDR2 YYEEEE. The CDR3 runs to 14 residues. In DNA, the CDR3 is TGTGCCAGCAGCTTGCGTGGGGGAGTAGCCGAGCAGTACTTC. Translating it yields CASSLRGGVAEQYF.